This TCR beta chain was identified during a study of blood T cell repertoires in COVID-19. Study-wide context: Both acute and convalescent COVID-19 samples were obtained from the United States, Italy and Spain. Sources were T cells, B-cell-depleted T cells, or PBMCs; the material itself was cDNA or gDNA.

The CDR3 length is 16 residues. Germline trimming cut 3 bases from V and 9 bases from J; bases unmatched to any gene: 12. The germline V gene encodes CDR1 WSHSY and CDR2 SAAADI. Per the study methods: Reference gene primer amplification gave estimated nucleated cell counts. TCRdb keeps only in-frame clones here, not all; method: immunoSEQ multiplex PCR. V, J and clone size are those of that table, while D and trimming were read from the DNA. Seen here are approximately 250,000 clones, around 80% observed once, and the top ten hold around 5.2%. The chain recombines TRBV10-2 with TRBJ2-2; 8 bases are shared with TRBD2. This TCR was sampled from a human donor in a cohort sampled during active COVID-19. Sequencing input: peripheral blood. The CDR3 DNA sequence: TGCGCCAGCAGTGACGGCGGGGGGTCTTATGGAAGGGAGCTGTTTTTT. Translated, it gives CASSDGGGSYGRELFF.